These T cell receptor beta chains were read from a single sample in a study of long-term antiretroviral therapy in people with HIV. This table comes from immunoSEQ multiplex PCR, and its TCRdb copy is limited to in-frame clones, with some not included. Here the sample spans some 25,000 clones, around 80% being singletons. This material consisted of unsorted PBMCs, taken 3 years after starting antiretroviral therapy. Receptors originate from a man in his forties or fifties with HIV. Each CDR3 is given with its conserved first and last residue. A D gene is named only where the DNA matches it firmly. Size tells how often a clone was seen (once, few, many) or the class of an expanded clone, and some rows leave it out.

CDR3: CASTPLGWGVGTGELFF; DNA: TGTGCCAGCACCCCTCTAGGGTGGGGGGTGGGCACCGGGGAGCTGTTTTTT; V: TRBV2; J: TRBJ2-2; size: once; D: NA
CDR3: CASTRLAGVVNEQFF; DNA: TGTGCCAGCACTCGGCTAGCGGGAGTAGTCAATGAGCAGTTCTTC; V: TRBV2; J: TRBJ2-1; size: NA; D: TRBD2
CDR3: CASSPVLAVNTGELFF; DNA: TGTGCCAGCTCACCCGTTCTAGCGGTGAACACCGGGGAGCTGTTTTTT; V: TRBV18; J: TRBJ2-2; size: NA; D: TRBD2
CDR3: CASSQATNTEAFF; DNA: TGTGCCAGCAGCCAGGCTACGAACACTGAAGCTTTCTTT; V: TRBV28; J: TRBJ1-1; size: NA; D: NA
CDR3: CASSQREQPQHF; DNA: TGTGCCAGCAGCCAACGAGAACAGCCCCAGCATTTT; V: TRBV14; J: TRBJ1-5; size: NA; D: NA
CDR3: CASSPIRGAKNIQYF; DNA: TGTGCCAGCAGCCCCATTCGCGGAGCCAAAAACATTCAGTACTTC; V: TRBV7-8; J: TRBJ2-4; size: NA; D: NA
CDR3: CASSQEWPPGNQPQHF; DNA: TGCGCCAGCAGCCAAGAGTGGCCCCCGGGCAATCAGCCCCAGCATTTT; V: TRBV4-1; J: TRBJ1-5; size: NA; D: NA
CDR3: CASTTGTANTEAFF; DNA: TGCGCCAGCACTACCGGAACAGCGAACACTGAAGCTTTCTTT; V: TRBV5-1; J: TRBJ1-1; size: NA; D: NA
CDR3: CARQGTYEQYF; DNA: TGTGCCCGCCAAGGAACCTACGAGCAGTACTTC; V: TRBV30; J: TRBJ2-7; size: NA; D: NA
CDR3: CASSRPILSSNQPQHF; DNA: TGTGCCAGCAGTCGACCTATTCTCAGTAGCAATCAGCCCCAGCATTTT; V: TRBV28; J: TRBJ1-5; size: NA; D: NA
CDR3: CASSLYLAGGRKTQYF; DNA: TGTGCCAGCAGCTTGTACCTAGCGGGAGGGAGGAAGACCCAGTACTTC; V: TRBV5-4; J: TRBJ2-5; size: NA; D: TRBD2
CDR3: CASSVEYGPSNTGELFF; DNA: TGTGCCAGCAGCGTAGAATACGGGCCCTCGAACACCGGGGAGCTGTTTTTT; V: TRBV9; J: TRBJ2-2; size: NA; D: NA
CDR3: CASSARTGSTGELFF; DNA: TGTGCCAGCAGCGCACGGACAGGGAGCACCGGGGAGCTGTTTTTT; V: TRBV7-2; J: TRBJ2-2; size: NA; D: TRBD1
CDR3: CASSLVVAGGGDEQFF; DNA: TGTGCCAGCAGCTTGGTCGTAGCGGGGGGCGGGGATGAGCAGTTCTTC; V: TRBV5-4; J: TRBJ2-1; size: NA; D: TRBD2
CDR3: CASSQQGASEQFF; DNA: TGTGCCAGCTCTCAACAGGGGGCAAGCGAGCAGTTCTTC; V: TRBV18; J: TRBJ2-1; size: NA; D: TRBD1
CDR3: CASRLSTDTQYF; DNA: TGTGCCAGCAGGTTGAGCACAGATACGCAGTATTTT; V: TRBV5-4; J: TRBJ2-3; size: NA; D: NA
CDR3: CASRKPDRGPYSNQPQHF; DNA: TGTGCCAGCAGGAAACCTGACAGGGGGCCTTATAGCAATCAGCCCCAGCATTTT; V: TRBV28; J: TRBJ1-5; size: NA; D: TRBD1
CDR3: CASSPRTSGTITDEQFF; DNA: TGTGCCAGCAGCCCCCGGACTAGCGGAACCATAACGGATGAGCAGTTCTTC; V: TRBV9; J: TRBJ2-1; size: NA; D: TRBD2
CDR3: CASSPHTDSHEQYF; DNA: TGTGCCAGCAGCCCTCACACGGACAGCCACGAGCAGTACTTC; V: TRBV7-9; J: TRBJ2-7; size: NA; D: NA
CDR3: CAITEAGFYEQYF; DNA: TGTGCCATCACAGAAGCGGGCTTCTACGAGCAGTACTTC; V: TRBV10-3; J: TRBJ2-7; size: NA; D: NA
CDR3: CASSPFTDTQYF; DNA: TGTGCCAGCAGCCCTTTCACAGATACGCAGTATTTT; V: TRBV5-5; J: TRBJ2-3; size: NA; D: NA
CDR3: CASTHRQGVTGELFF; DNA: TGTGCCAGCACCCACAGGCAGGGTGTCACCGGGGAGCTGTTTTTT; V: TRBV7-9; J: TRBJ2-2; size: once; D: NA
CDR3: CASSDGRAWGQPQHF; DNA: TGCGCCAGCAGTGACGGCAGGGCGTGGGGTCAGCCCCAGCATTTT; V: TRBV10-2; J: TRBJ1-5; size: NA; D: NA
CDR3: CASSYGQGYEAFF; DNA: TGTGCCAGCAGCTATGGACAGGGCTACGAAGCTTTCTTT; V: TRBV11-2; J: TRBJ1-1; size: NA; D: TRBD1
CDR3: CASSPLGVRNNSPLHF; DNA: TGCGCCAGCAGCCCCCTGGGGGTCCGCAATAATTCACCCCTCCACTTT; V: TRBV4-3; J: TRBJ1-6; size: NA; D: NA
CDR3: CAWSAGEADQYF; DNA: TGTGCCTGGAGTGCCGGCGAGGCGGACCAGTACTTC; V: TRBV30; J: TRBJ2-5; size: NA; D: NA
CDR3: CASRLAGDYEQYF; DNA: TGTGCCAGTCGACTAGCGGGGGACTACGAGCAGTACTTC; V: TRBV19; J: TRBJ2-7; size: NA; D: TRBD2
CDR3: CASSLKSPTYEQYF; DNA: TGTGCCAGCAGTTTGAAGTCCCCTACCTACGAGCAGTACTTC; V: TRBV27; J: TRBJ2-7; size: NA; D: NA
CDR3: CASSERINQGYEQYF; DNA: TGTGCCAGCAGTGAAAGGATTAATCAGGGCTACGAGCAGTACTTC; V: TRBV2; J: TRBJ2-7; size: NA; D: NA
CDR3: CASSLGLGQGIDTQYF; DNA: TGTGCCAGCAGCTTAGGTCTAGGTCAGGGGATAGATACGCAGTATTTT; V: TRBV7-3; J: TRBJ2-3; size: NA; D: NA
CDR3: CASSPLPVPVREQYF; DNA: TGCGCCAGCAGCCCCCTCCCCGTCCCGGTACGGGAGCAGTACTTC; V: TRBV4-1; J: TRBJ2-7; size: NA; D: NA
CDR3: CASRTGTRNTGELFF; DNA: TGTGCCAGCAGAACCGGGACAAGGAACACCGGGGAGCTGTTTTTT; V: TRBV2; J: TRBJ2-2; size: once; D: NA
CDR3: CASSEQGNQPQHF; DNA: TGTGCCAGCAGTGAACAGGGGAATCAGCCCCAGCATTTT; V: TRBV2; J: TRBJ1-5; size: NA; D: NA
CDR3: CASSLTGKSETQYF; DNA: TGTGCCAGCAGCTTAACGGGTAAATCAGAGACCCAGTACTTC; V: TRBV7-9; J: TRBJ2-5; size: NA; D: NA
CDR3: CASRSGFAGGTDTQYF; DNA: TGTGCCAGTAGAAGCGGCTTTGCCGGGGGCACAGATACGCAGTATTTT; V: TRBV19; J: TRBJ2-3; size: NA; D: NA
CDR3: CASSQDLPDQINSPLHF; DNA: TGCGCCAGCAGCCAAGATCTGCCTGACCAAATCAATTCACCCCTCCACTTT; V: TRBV4-1; J: TRBJ1-6; size: NA; D: NA
CDR3: CAIRPTDSNYGYTF; DNA: TGTGCCATCAGACCGACGGACAGCAACTATGGCTACACCTTC; V: TRBV10-3; J: TRBJ1-2; size: few; D: NA